This T cell receptor (beta chain) was observed in a study of blood T cell repertoires in COVID-19. Across the whole study: COVID-19 samples collected from the United States, Italy and Spain covered acute and convalescent phases.

Methods used by the authors: Amplification of reference gene primers was used by the study to estimate nucleated cell counts. Profiling relied on immunoSEQ multiplex PCR, and the TCRdb table lists in-frame clones only, not all of them. D and trimming were read from the DNA, whereas the V and J calls and clone size are those reported in that table. Among almost 400,000 clones listed, around 92% were seen once. Between the trimmed V and J ends, which lost 5 bases and 9 bases, there was a span of 17 bases. CDR3 length: 14 residues. Per germline, CDR1 SEHNR and CDR2 FQNEAQ (reference sequence). Sequencing was performed on PBMCs or T cells enriched from blood (not recorded which). The TCR comes from a woman in her 30s who had recovered from COVID-19. The J gene is TRBJ2-1, the V gene TRBV7-9; D possibly corresponds to TRBD1 (6 bases). The CDR3 sequence: CASSPTYRETEQFF. The DNA of the CDR3 is TGTGCCAGCAGCCCGACGTACAGGGAAACTGAGCAGTTCTTC.